The clone carrying this TCR beta chain was counted many times. V lost 10 bases, J lost 6 bases, and 24 bases lay in between. The CDR3 length is 16 residues. Germline assignment: CDR1 LNHDA and CDR2 SQIVND (reference sequence). This sample is part of a study of Graves' ophthalmopathy and Graves' hyperthyroidism. Study details: The blood sample was drawn at first diagnosis and before any treatment.

The TCR beta CDR3 regions underwent amplification from RNA transcripts. First-round RT-PCR relied on HTBI primers, and a second-round multiplex PCR came next. MiXCR was run by TCRdb on the multiplex PCR reads, yielding one entry per CDR3 protein. The sample lists approximately 480,000 distinct CDR3 sequences; approximately 15% were seen once. This chain joins TRBV19 and TRBJ1-4, with no clear D. This clonotype was obtained from a woman in her 30s with Graves' ophthalmopathy. The material sequenced was blood. The CDR3 loop reads CATRRDFAPGYEKLFF. The CDR3 DNA sequence: TGTGCCACCCGACGGGATTTTGCGCCCGGGTATGAAAAACTGTTTTTT.